The rows below give T cell receptor beta chains drawn from one sample of a study of beta chain features in type 1 diabetes. The assay was immunoSEQ multiplex PCR, and TCRdb's table has in-frame clones only and misses some. The sample records 250,000 to 350,000 clones, approximately 14% being singletons. Material for sequencing was central memory CD4+ T cells from blood. All receptors come from a man between 25 and 39 years old in good health. CDR3s include the opening cysteine and the closing phenylalanine or tryptophan. The order of the fields is J gene, V gene, D gene, clone size, CDR3 length, CDR3 protein, CDR3 DNA. The D gene is left open where the match is weak. Not every row has a clone size; where given, it reads once, few, many or a size class.

j_gene: TRBJ2-5; v_gene: TRBV4-1; d_gene: -; abundance: -; len: 13; CDR3aa: CASSQDYWETQYF; CDR3nt: TGCGCCAGCAGCCAAGATTATTGGGAGACCCAGTACTTC
j_gene: TRBJ1-4; v_gene: TRBV11-3; d_gene: -; abundance: few; len: 14; CDR3aa: CASSLGQNNEKLFF; CDR3nt: TGTGCCAGCAGCTTAGGACAGAACAATGAAAAACTGTTTTTT
j_gene: TRBJ1-4; v_gene: TRBV5-1; d_gene: TRBD1; abundance: -; len: 14; CDR3aa: CASSVGQENEKLFF; CDR3nt: TGCGCCAGCAGCGTGGGACAGGAGAATGAAAAACTGTTTTTT
j_gene: TRBJ2-1; v_gene: TRBV27; d_gene: TRBD1; abundance: few; len: 15; CDR3aa: CASSFDREPYNEQFF; CDR3nt: TGTGCCAGCAGTTTCGACAGGGAACCCTACAATGAGCAGTTCTTC
j_gene: TRBJ2-2; v_gene: TRBV7-3; d_gene: TRBD1; abundance: few; len: 15; CDR3aa: CASSLTGQGTGELFF; CDR3nt: TGTGCCAGCAGCTTAACGGGACAGGGGACCGGGGAGCTGTTTTTT
j_gene: TRBJ1-2; v_gene: TRBV6-5; d_gene: -; abundance: few; len: 11; CDR3aa: CASSPGYGYTF; CDR3nt: TGTGCCAGCAGTCCTGGCTATGGCTACACCTTC
j_gene: TRBJ1-5; v_gene: TRBV14; d_gene: TRBD1; abundance: few; len: 14; CDR3aa: CASSQGRGLGPQHF; CDR3nt: TGTGCCAGCAGCCAAGGCAGGGGGCTTGGGCCCCAGCATTTT
j_gene: TRBJ1-3; v_gene: TRBV5-6; d_gene: -; abundance: -; len: 16; CDR3aa: CASSFPVRGSGNTIYF; CDR3nt: TGTGCCAGCAGCTTTCCCGTCAGGGGCTCTGGAAACACCATATATTTT
j_gene: TRBJ2-4; v_gene: TRBV7-2; d_gene: TRBD2; abundance: -; len: 15; CDR3aa: CASSLGSGGAAIQYF; CDR3nt: TGTGCCAGCAGCTTAGGATCCGGGGGGGCCGCCATTCAGTACTTC
j_gene: TRBJ2-7; v_gene: TRBV2; d_gene: TRBD1; abundance: -; len: 14; CDR3aa: CASSASGGRYEQYF; CDR3nt: TGTGCCAGCAGTGCCTCAGGGGGCAGGTACGAGCAGTACTTC
j_gene: TRBJ2-1; v_gene: TRBV9; d_gene: -; abundance: few; len: 14; CDR3aa: CASSVYGTYNEQFF; CDR3nt: TGTGCCAGCAGCGTATATGGAACATACAATGAGCAGTTCTTC
j_gene: TRBJ2-7; v_gene: TRBV6-5; d_gene: -; abundance: few; len: 13; CDR3aa: CASTWDISYEQYF; CDR3nt: TGTGCCAGCACCTGGGACATCTCCTACGAGCAGTACTTC
j_gene: TRBJ2-5; v_gene: TRBV6-6; d_gene: TRBD1; abundance: -; len: 13; CDR3aa: CASSRDRVETQYF; CDR3nt: TGTGCCAGCAGCCGGGACAGGGTCGAGACCCAGTACTTC
j_gene: TRBJ1-6; v_gene: TRBV5-8; d_gene: TRBD1; abundance: -; len: 14; CDR3aa: CASSSGQLNSPLHF; CDR3nt: TGTGCCAGCAGCTCGGGACAGTTAAATTCACCCCTCCACTTT
j_gene: TRBJ1-5; v_gene: TRBV6-5; d_gene: -; abundance: few; len: 13; CDR3aa: CASSPHRNQPQHF; CDR3nt: TGTGCCAGCAGCCCTCACCGCAATCAGCCCCAGCATTTT
j_gene: TRBJ2-4; v_gene: TRBV5-4; d_gene: TRBD2; abundance: -; len: 15; CDR3aa: CASSLDGGARNIQYF; CDR3nt: TGTGCCAGCAGCTTGGACGGGGGGGCCCGGAACATTCAGTACTTC
j_gene: TRBJ2-7; v_gene: TRBV7-2; d_gene: TRBD1; abundance: -; len: 15; CDR3aa: CASSLAGTGIYEQYF; CDR3nt: TGTGCCAGCAGCTTAGCCGGGACAGGGATCTACGAGCAGTACTTC
j_gene: TRBJ2-2; v_gene: TRBV15; d_gene: -; abundance: -; len: 12; CDR3aa: CATSRDTGELFF; CDR3nt: TGTGCCACCAGCAGAGATACCGGGGAGCTGTTTTTT
j_gene: TRBJ2-1; v_gene: TRBV4-1; d_gene: TRBD2; abundance: few; len: 17; CDR3aa: CASSTRLASTSYNEQFF; CDR3nt: TGCGCCAGCAGCACCCGACTAGCCAGTACTTCCTACAATGAGCAGTTCTTC
j_gene: TRBJ2-1; v_gene: TRBV29-1; d_gene: TRBD2; abundance: once; len: 14; CDR3aa: CSVIGSGSFNEQFF; CDR3nt: TGCAGCGTAATCGGTAGCGGGAGTTTCAATGAGCAGTTCTTC
j_gene: TRBJ2-1; v_gene: TRBV2; d_gene: -; abundance: few; len: 13; CDR3aa: CASSVYLYNEQFF; CDR3nt: TGTGCCAGCAGTGTTTACCTATACAATGAGCAGTTCTTC
j_gene: TRBJ2-7; v_gene: TRBV11-2; d_gene: -; abundance: -; len: 19; CDR3aa: CASSLGGMAGMGLSYEQYF; CDR3nt: TGTGCCAGCAGCTTAGGAGGGATGGCAGGGATGGGCCTGTCCTACGAGCAGTACTTC
j_gene: TRBJ2-1; v_gene: TRBV11-2; d_gene: TRBD2; abundance: few; len: 16; CDR3aa: CASSPGLANFYNEQFF; CDR3nt: TGTGCCAGCAGCCCAGGACTAGCTAATTTCTACAATGAGCAGTTCTTC
j_gene: TRBJ1-2; v_gene: TRBV5-6; d_gene: -; abundance: -; len: 15; CDR3aa: CASSRGGRADYGYTF; CDR3nt: TGTGCCAGCAGCCGGGGTGGTCGGGCGGACTATGGCTACACCTTC
j_gene: TRBJ2-5; v_gene: TRBV7-9; d_gene: -; abundance: -; len: 16; CDR3aa: CASSSWLPDTRETQYF; CDR3nt: TGTGCCAGCAGTTCGTGGCTGCCCGACACTCGGGAGACCCAGTACTTC
j_gene: TRBJ1-2; v_gene: TRBV4-3; d_gene: -; abundance: few; len: 13; CDR3aa: CASSQVGAYGYTF; CDR3nt: TGCGCCAGCAGCCAAGTCGGTGCCTATGGCTACACCTTC
j_gene: TRBJ2-2; v_gene: TRBV6-5; d_gene: -; abundance: -; len: 9; CDR3aa: CASSYQLFF; CDR3nt: TGTGCCAGCAGCTACCAGCTGTTTTTT